Below, 8 T cell receptor beta chains from the same sample are listed, as sequenced in a study of blood T cell repertoires in COVID-19. Assay: immunoSEQ multiplex PCR; the TCRdb copy retains only in-frame clones and omits some. The sample lists approximately 63,000 clones; 76% were seen once. Input material: peripheral blood. The receptors stem from a woman of 80 years or more with acute or convalescent COVID-19.

The genes are TRBV2 and TRBJ1-3; D gene uncertain. CDR3 size: 14 residues. With 7 bases removed from V and 3 bases from J, the gap between germline ends came to 13 bases. The germline V gene encodes CDR1 SNHLY and CDR2 FYNNEI. The DNA of the CDR3 is TGTGCCAGCATGGAGCGGTCCAGTGGAAACACCATATATTTT. This translates into CASMERSSGNTIYF.

CDR3: CASSLGLAGGPRFPDTQYF. CDR3 coding DNA: TGTGCCAGCAGCTTAGGGCTAGCGGGAGGGCCCCGTTTTCCAGATACGCAGTATTTT. The chain is built from TRBV5-6 and TRBJ2-3; 12 bases agree with TRBD2. The CDR3 is 19 residues long. V shed 2 bases and J 4 bases; nucleotides not matched to a gene: 14. Germline-derived CDR1 and CDR2 are SGHDT and YYEEEE.

The chain has TRBV28 and TRBJ1-4; 8 nucleotides agree with TRBD1. The V gene's germline CDR1 is MDHEN and CDR2 SYDVKM. The CDR3 has 17 residues. After removal of 5 bases from V and 0 bases from J, the junction contained 8 bases not matched to a gene. The CDR3 loop is CASSLPGQGATNEKLFF. Written as DNA, the CDR3 is TGTGCCAGCAGTCTCCCAGGACAGGGCGCAACTAATGAAAAACTGTTTTTT.

The rearrangement uses TRBV7-2 and TRBJ2-7; 10 positions agree with TRBD2. Germline V gene sequence: CDR1 SGHTA, CDR2 FQGNSA. Trimming at V came to 1 base and at J to 4 bases, leaving 10 bases not matched to a gene. The CDR3 length is 17 residues. The CDR3 protein is CASSLGASGSMGYEQYF. In DNA form, the CDR3 reads TGTGCCAGCAGCTTAGGCGCTAGCGGGAGTATGGGGTACGAGCAGTACTTC. Based on the CDR3 plus reference TRBV7-2 and TRBJ2-7, the full variable domain is GAGVSQSPSNKVTEKGKDVELRCDPISGHTALYWYRQSLGQGLEFLIYFQGNSAPDKSGLPSDRFSAERTGGSVSTLTIQRTQQEDSAVYLCASSLGASGSMGYEQYFGPGTRLTVT.

The chain combines TRBV7-9 with TRBJ2-5; possibly TRBD2 for D (6 bases). CDR3 size: 15 residues. CDR1 is SEHNR and CDR2 is FQNEAQ in the germline V gene (reference sequence). V was clipped by 1 base and J by 4 bases, with 13 bases between them. This CDR3 reads CASSLGRAGLETQYF. The CDR3 DNA reads as TGTGCCAGCAGCTTAGGGCGGGCGGGACTAGAGACCCAGTACTTC.

This clone has more than one count but fewer than ten. V usage is TRBV5-6 and J usage is TRBJ2-3; D is undetermined. The CDR3 runs to 11 residues. CDR1 is SGHDT and CDR2 is YYEEEE in the germline V gene. V was shortened by 2 bases and J by 8 bases, with 6 bases between the two germline ends. CDR3 sequence: CASSFRATQYF. In DNA form, the CDR3 reads TGTGCCAGCAGCTTCCGAGCTACGCAGTATTTT.

This rearrangement joins TRBV7-3 to TRBJ2-1, with 14 positions matching TRBD2. V dropped 0 bases and J dropped 0; count of bases not matched to a gene: 7. Germline values: CDR1 SGHTA, CDR2 FQGTGA. The length of the CDR3 is 20 residues. The CDR3 nucleotides are TGTGCCAGCAGCTTAACAGACGTAGGGACTAGCGGGAGCTCCTACAATGAGCAGTTCTTC. Its protein is CASSLTDVGTSGSSYNEQFF.

The V and J genes are TRBV4-1 and TRBJ2-1, with 9 bases aligning to TRBD1. CDR1 MGHRA and CDR2 YSYEKL come from the germline V gene. There are 15 residues in the CDR3. The trim removed 2 bases at V and 6 bases at J, leaving 5 bases unmatched. For the CDR3, the DNA is TGCGCCAGCAGCCAACCCCGGACAGGGGTCAATGAGCAGTTCTTC. This encodes CASSQPRTGVNEQFF.